This T cell receptor beta chain emerged from a study of PD-1 blockade in classical Hodgkin lymphoma. About the research overall: Patients had nivolumab dosed at 3 mg/kg, delivered intravenously every 2 weeks. Study-wide results and caveats: TCR diversity at baseline was reported to be reduced in newly diagnosed patients relative to healthy donors. Complete responders' diversity at baseline resembled that of newly diagnosed patients.

Time point specified: cycle 4 day 1 (C4D1), after 6 weeks of nivolumab. There was relapse after autologous stem cell transplantation in every patient, and there was variation in brentuximab vedotin exposure. Purification of CD4+ T cells from thawed PBMCs was achieved by magnetic negative selection. Trimming left V 4 bases short and J 0 bases short, with 8 bases between. In germline, CDR1 is SGHDT, CDR2 YYEEEE. This CDR3 has 14 amino acids. The table came from immunoSEQ multiplex PCR; TCRdb's copy has only in-frame clones and leaves some out. This sample carries fewer than 20,000 clones, over 70% of them seen once, and the ten largest clones take around 1.9%. Notes on this clone: Its antigen is undetermined.

The V gene is TRBV5-6, the J gene TRBJ1-5; D unclear. The TCR sequence derives from a human donor with classical Hodgkin lymphoma. The sample in question was CD4+ T cells from blood, obtained before the fourth cycle of nivolumab. The CDR3, as DNA: TGTGCCAGCAGCCGCCTCAATAGCAATCAGCCCCAGCATTTT. This encodes CASSRLNSNQPQHF.